This T cell receptor beta chain was identified in a study of shared clonotypes between healthy human individuals. Method: immunoSEQ multiplex PCR; TCRdb's copy keeps in-frame clones and lacks some. This table has some 630,000 clones, 90% to 97% appearing once. Naive-designated CD8 cells lacked CD45RO, were positively enriched for CCR7, and omitted terminally differentiated effector memory CD45RA+ cells. The donors were adults (healthy and HIV-negative) with no recent acute infections or vaccinations. The CDR3 has 13 residues. Per the germline V gene, CDR1 is KGHSH and CDR2 is LQKENI. Between the trimmed V and J ends, which lost 3 bases and 0 bases, there was a span of 5 bases.

This chain connects TRBV18 to TRBJ2-5; D ambiguous. Sequencing used naive CD8+ T cells sorted from blood. The sequence derives from a woman in her 30s in good health. The CDR3 region has the DNA TGTGCCAGCTCACCCGAGAACCAAGAGACCCAGTACTTC. Residues: CASSPENQETQYF. Full variable domain (missing parts from reference TRBV18 and TRBJ2-5): NAGVMQNPRHLVRRRGQEARLRCSPMKGHSHVYWYRQLPEEGLKFMVYLQKENIIDESGMPKERFSAEFPKEGPSILRIQQVVRGDSAAYFCASSPENQETQYFGPGTRLLVL.